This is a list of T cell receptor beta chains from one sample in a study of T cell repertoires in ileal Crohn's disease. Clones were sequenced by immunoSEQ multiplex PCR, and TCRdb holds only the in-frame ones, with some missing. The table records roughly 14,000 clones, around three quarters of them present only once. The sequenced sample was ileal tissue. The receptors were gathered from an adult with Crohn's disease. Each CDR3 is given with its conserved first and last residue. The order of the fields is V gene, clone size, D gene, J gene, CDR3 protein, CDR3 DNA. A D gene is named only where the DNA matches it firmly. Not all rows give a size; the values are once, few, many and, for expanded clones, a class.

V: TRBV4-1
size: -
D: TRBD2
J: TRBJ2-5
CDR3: CASSQDRGGGEETQYF
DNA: TGCGCCAGCAGCCAAGATCGTGGCGGGGGGGAAGAGACCCAGTACTTC

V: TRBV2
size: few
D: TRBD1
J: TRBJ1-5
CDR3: CASSESLVGDRDF
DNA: TGTGCCAGCAGTGAATCGCTTGTAGGGGACAGAGATTTT

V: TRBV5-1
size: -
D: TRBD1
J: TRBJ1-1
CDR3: CASSLDRAETEAFF
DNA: TGCGCCAGCAGCTTAGACAGGGCGGAGACTGAAGCTTTCTTT

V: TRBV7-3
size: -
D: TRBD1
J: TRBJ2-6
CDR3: CASSPGGSGANVLTF
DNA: TGTGCCAGCAGTCCAGGGGGCTCTGGGGCCAACGTCCTGACTTTC

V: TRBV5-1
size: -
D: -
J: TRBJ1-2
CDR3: CASSLEGGAWDGYTF
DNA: TGCGCCAGCAGCTTGGAGGGGGGGGCTTGGGATGGCTACACCTTC

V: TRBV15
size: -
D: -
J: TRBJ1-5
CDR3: CATSATGPQPQHF
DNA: TGTGCCACCAGCGCGACAGGCCCCCAGCCCCAGCATTTT

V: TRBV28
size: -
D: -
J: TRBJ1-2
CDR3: CASSRPPQGYGYTF
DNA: TGTGCCAGCAGTCGCCCCCCCCAGGGGTATGGCTACACCTTC

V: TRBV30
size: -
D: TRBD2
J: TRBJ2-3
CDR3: CAWGSGGARDTQYF
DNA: TGTGCCTGGGGTAGCGGGGGGGCTAGAGATACGCAGTATTTT

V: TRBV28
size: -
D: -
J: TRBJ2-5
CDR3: CASSRQVAKTQYF
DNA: TGTGCCAGCAGCCGACAGGTGGCAAAGACCCAGTACTTC

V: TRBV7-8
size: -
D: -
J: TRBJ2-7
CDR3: CASSLVLGAYEQYF
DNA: TGTGCCAGCAGCTTAGTCCTAGGGGCCTACGAGCAGTACTTC

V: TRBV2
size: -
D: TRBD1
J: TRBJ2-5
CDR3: CASNRGREETQYF
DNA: TGTGCCAGCAACAGGGGGCGCGAGGAGACCCAGTACTTC

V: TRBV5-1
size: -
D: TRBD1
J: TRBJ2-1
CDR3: CASSLRTGPSSYNEQFF
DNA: TGCGCCAGCAGCTTGAGGACAGGACCAAGCTCCTACAATGAGCAGTTCTTC

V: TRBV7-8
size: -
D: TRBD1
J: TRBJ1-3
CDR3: CASSSQTGAGNTIYF
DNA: TGTGCCAGCAGCTCCCAGACAGGGGCCGGAAACACCATATATTTT

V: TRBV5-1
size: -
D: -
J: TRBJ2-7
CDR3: CASSPASAGFQSYEQYF
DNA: TGCGCCAGCAGCCCGGCCTCGGCGGGGTTCCAGTCCTACGAGCAGTACTTC

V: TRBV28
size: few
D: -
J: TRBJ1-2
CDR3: CASRLAGLNGYTF
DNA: TGTGCCAGCAGACTAGCAGGGTTAAATGGCTACACCTTC

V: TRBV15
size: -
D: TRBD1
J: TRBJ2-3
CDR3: CATSSNRGRTDTQYF
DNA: TGTGCCACCAGCAGCAACAGGGGGAGGACAGATACGCAGTATTTT

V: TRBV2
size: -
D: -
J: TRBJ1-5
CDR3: CASSDFMADNQPQHF
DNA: TGTGCCAGCAGCGACTTTATGGCAGACAATCAGCCCCAGCATTTT

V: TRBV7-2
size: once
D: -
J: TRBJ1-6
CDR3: CASSPRPGDNSPLHF
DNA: TGTGCCAGCAGCCCTCGACCGGGGGACAATTCACCCCTCCACTTT

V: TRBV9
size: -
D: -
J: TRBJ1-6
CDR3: CASSVVPGGTDSPLHF
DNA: TGTGCCAGCAGCGTAGTTCCGGGGGGAACGGATTCACCCCTCCACTTT

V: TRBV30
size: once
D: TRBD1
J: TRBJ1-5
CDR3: CAWSGQGDQPQHF
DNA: TGTGCCTGGAGTGGACAGGGGGATCAGCCCCAGCATTTT

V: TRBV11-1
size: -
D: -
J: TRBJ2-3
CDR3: CASSPQPGETDTQYF
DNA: TGTGCCAGCAGCCCCCAGCCAGGGGAGACAGATACGCAGTATTTT

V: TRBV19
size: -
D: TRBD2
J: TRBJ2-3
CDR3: CASSIASGVPDTQYF
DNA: TGTGCCAGTAGTATAGCTAGCGGGGTGCCAGATACGCAGTATTTT

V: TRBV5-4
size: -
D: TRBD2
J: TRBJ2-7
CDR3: CASSIPGLAGGSSYEQYF
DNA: TGTGCCAGCAGCATCCCGGGACTAGCGGGGGGAAGCTCCTACGAGCAGTACTTC

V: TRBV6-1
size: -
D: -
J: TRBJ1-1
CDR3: CASRAFGTFDTEAFF
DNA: TGTGCCAGCAGGGCCTTCGGGACATTTGACACTGAAGCTTTCTTT

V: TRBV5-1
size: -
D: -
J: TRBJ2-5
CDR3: CASRLGSETQYF
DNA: TGCGCCAGCCGGCTAGGGAGCGAGACCCAGTACTTC

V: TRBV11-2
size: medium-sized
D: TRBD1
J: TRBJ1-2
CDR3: CASSLVQGAYGYTF
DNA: TGTGCCAGCAGCTTAGTACAGGGGGCGTATGGCTACACCTTC

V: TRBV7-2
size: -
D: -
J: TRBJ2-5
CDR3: CASSLAGGLETQYF
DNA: TGTGCCAGCAGCTTAGCGGGGGGGCTTGAGACCCAGTACTTC

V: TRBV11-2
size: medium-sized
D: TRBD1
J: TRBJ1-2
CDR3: CASSLATGGVGYTF
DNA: TGTGCCAGCAGCTTAGCCACAGGGGGTGTGGGCTACACCTTC

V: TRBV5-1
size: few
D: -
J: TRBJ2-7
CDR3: CASSLLQGYEQYF
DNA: TGCGCCAGCAGCTTGCTACAGGGCTACGAGCAGTACTTC